This TCR beta chain was profiled in a study of Graves' ophthalmopathy and Graves' hyperthyroidism. The TCR beta CDR3 regions underwent amplification from RNA transcripts. Scientists carried out first-round RT-PCR using HTBI primers and then a second-round multiplex PCR. TCRdb itself ran the multiplex PCR reads through MiXCR, one entry per CDR3 protein. The sample includes 450,000 or so distinct CDR3 sequences, around an eighth of them seen just once. Germline V gives CDR1 MNHEY, CDR2 SVGEGT. The CDR3 extends over 13 amino acids. V trimming: 8 bases; J trimming: 1 base; junction bases outside the gene matches: 4.

The sequence was collected from a woman between 25 and 40 years old with Graves' ophthalmopathy. This chain joins TRBV6-2 or TRBV6-3 and TRBJ1-2; TRBD1 matches at 7 bases. What was sequenced was blood. The CDR3 sequence is CASRTGFNYGYTF. The CDR3 DNA sequence: TGTGCCAGCCGGACAGGTTTTAACTATGGCTACACCTTC.